This paragraph reports one T cell receptor beta chain. Its matching antigen is unknown. The data derive from a study of tumour-infiltrating T cells in Burkitt lymphoma. Study details: This cohort included all epidemiological subtypes of Burkitt lymphoma. Productive clonality predicted overall and progression-free survival. Study results and limitations: Several public clonotypes recurred in numerous Burkitt lymphoma patients.

Some clones are missing from TCRdb's copy, which holds only in-frame ones; the method was immunoSEQ multiplex PCR. The data show more than 45,000 clones, with approximately 31% seen just once and around 3% held by the top ten. Per germline, CDR1 SQVTM and CDR2 ANQGSEA. The CDR3 runs 13 residues. The junction had 2 bases not matched to a gene; V was cut back by 6 bases and J by 6 bases. The chain uses TRBV29-1 and TRBJ2-3; 14 nucleotides line up with TRBD2. Input material: tumor tissue. The clonotype comes from a human donor with Burkitt lymphoma. CDR3 DNA: TGCAGCGTCGGGACTAGCGGGGGTGATACGCAGTATTTT. Translating gives CSVGTSGGDTQYF.